What follows are 29 T cell receptor beta chains derived from one specimen sequenced in a study of blood T cell repertoires in COVID-19. Sequenced by immunoSEQ multiplex PCR; TCRdb stores in-frame clones only, minus some. The sample has 130,000 to 150,000 clones, over 65% seen once. The sample comprised peripheral blood. These receptors all stem from a human donor in a cohort sampled during active COVID-19.

V usage is TRBV20-1 and J usage is TRBJ2-3; 9 bases are shared with TRBD1. Losses at the gene ends were 3 bases for V and 3 bases for J; bases not matched to a gene: 4. Germline-derived CDR1 and CDR2 are DFQATT and SNEGSKA (reference sequence). CDR3 size: 14 residues. CDR3 nucleotides: TGCAGTGCTAGTGGGGACAGGGAGACAGATACGCAGTATTTT. Amino acid sequence: CSASGDRETDTQYF.

For this clone: One end of the junction is discordant with germline, which a read error may explain. This specimen includes other DNA sequences encoding the same CDR3. The chain employs TRBV28 and TRBJ1-2; 7 positions match TRBD1. The CDR3 covers 16 residues. Germline loops: CDR1 MDHEN, CDR2 SYDVKM. The CDR3 region has the DNA TGTGCTAGCAGCGCGAGGACAGGACAAACCGGCTATGGCTACACCTTC. Amino acid sequence: CASSARTGQTGYGYTF.

V and J are TRBV5-1 and TRBJ1-6; a weak D match, TRBD1 (6 bases). The CDR3 has 16 amino acids. Deletions cut 5 bases from V and 0 bases from J, with 12 bases between. Germline V gene lookup returns CDR1 SGHRS and CDR2 YFSETQ. DNA for the CDR3: TGCGCCAGCAGACACGGACAGTTCTCCTATAATTCACCCCTCCACTTT. It specifies CASRHGQFSYNSPLHF.

V and J are TRBV19 and TRBJ2-3; 12 bases match TRBD2. Looked up from germline, CDR1 is LNHDA and CDR2 is SQIVND (reference sequence). The CDR3 has 17 amino acids. Germline trimming cut 5 bases from V and 8 bases from J; bases unmatched to any gene: 14. CDR3 loop: CASSPGTSGWSGGTQYF. The DNA of the CDR3 is TGTGCCAGTAGTCCTGGGACTAGCGGGTGGTCCGGAGGTACGCAGTATTTT. The full variable domain, rest sourced from reference TRBV19 and TRBJ2-3, is DGGITQSPKYLFRKEGQNVTLSCEQNLNHDAMYWYRQDPGQGLRLIYYSQIVNDFQKGDIAEGYSVSREKKESFPLTVTSAQKNPTAFYLCASSPGTSGWSGGTQYFGPGTRLTVL.

This chain joins TRBV28 and TRBJ1-2, with TRBD1 matching 9 bases. The CDR3 extends over 15 amino acids. Trimming cost V 7 bases and J 4 bases; bases outside gene matches: 10. Germline CDR1 MDHEN, CDR2 SYDVKM. The CDR3 DNA reads TGTGCCAGCACCAGGACAGGGGTCGCTTCCTATGGCTACACCTTC. Translating it yields CASTRTGVASYGYTF.

The rearrangement links TRBV10-3 to TRBJ2-7; 9 bases match TRBD2. This CDR3 comprises 16 residues. Germline CDR1 ENHRY, CDR2 SYGVKD. The ends lost 3 bases at V and 5 bases at J; junction bases unmatched: 11. In nucleotides, the CDR3 is TGTGCCATCAGTGACTTTGAGGTGAGCGGGAGGAACGAGCAGTACTTC. Translation gives CAISDFEVSGRNEQYF.

V gene TRBV4-2 combines with J gene TRBJ2-7, with 7 bases aligning to TRBD1. The V gene end was trimmed by 1 base and the J gene end by 6 bases; junction bases not matched to a gene: 6. This CDR3 spans 14 amino acids. Germline values: CDR1 LGHNA, CDR2 YNFKEQ. The chain's CDR3 is CASSQVSSGGEQYF. DNA for the CDR3: TGTGCCAGCAGCCAAGTATCGTCAGGGGGCGAGCAGTACTTC.

J is TRBJ2-3 and V is TRBV7-8, with a tentative D call TRBD2 (6 bases). Looked up from germline, CDR1 is SGHVS and CDR2 is FQNEAQ. This CDR3 region has 14 residues. Deletions cut 6 bases from V and 2 bases from J, with 12 bases between. In nucleotides, the CDR3 is TGTGCCAGCAGTCGCGGGGTCGACACAGATACGCAGTATTTT. This sequence encodes CASSRGVDTDTQYF.

This clone has only a few counts. The chain has TRBV9 and TRBJ1-5; D is ambiguous. CDR3 length equals 13 residues. The V end was cut by 0 bases, the J end by 7 bases, with 8 bases between. The germline V gene encodes CDR1 SGDLS and CDR2 YYNGEE. CDR3 sequence: CASSVDGVQPQHF. Written as DNA, the CDR3 is TGTGCCAGCAGCGTAGACGGGGTCCAGCCCCAGCATTTT.

The chain combines TRBV18 with TRBJ2-3, with D possibly being TRBD2 (6 bases). The CDR3 is made up of 14 amino acids. V was clipped by 3 bases and J by 3 bases, with 10 bases between them. CDR1 and CDR2 from the germline V gene are KGHSH and LQKENI. The CDR3 here is CASSPIADTDTQYF. CDR3 nucleotide sequence: TGTGCCAGCTCACCCATAGCGGATACAGATACGCAGTATTTT.

CDR3 region: CASSPQTGYGYTF. In nucleotides, the CDR3 is TGCGCCAGCAGCCCCCAGACGGGTTATGGCTACACCTTC. The chain combines TRBV4-1 with TRBJ1-2; unclear D gene. With 4 bases removed from V and 5 bases from J, the gap between germline ends came to 11 bases. The germline V gene has CDR1 MGHRA and CDR2 YSYEKL. The CDR3 is made up of 13 amino acids.

The chain carries TRBV15 and TRBJ2-3, with a tentative D call TRBD2 (7 bases). This CDR3 comprises 16 residues. CDR1 and CDR2 from the germline V gene are LNHNV and YYDKDF (reference sequence). The germline V and J ends were trimmed by 5 bases and 1 base, with 16 bases remaining between them. CDR3 residues: CATSGSLGGGTDTQYF. DNA for the CDR3: TGTGCCACCAGCGGGTCCCTAGGGGGGGGCACAGATACGCAGTATTTT.

The chain carries TRBV6-6 and TRBJ2-3; D unresolved. Germline values: CDR1 MNHNY, CDR2 SVGAGI (reference sequence). Trimming shortened V by 2 bases and J by 4 bases, and 7 bases separated the two germline ends. The CDR3 contains 13 residues. CDR3 nucleotide sequence: TGTGCCAGCAGTTACCGGCAGGCAGATACGCAGTATTTT. It translates to CASSYRQADTQYF.

This chain connects TRBV5-1 to TRBJ1-1; TRBD1 matches at 9 bases. CDR1 is SGHRS, CDR2 YFSETQ, per germline. This CDR3 is built from 15 residues. Trimming cost V 0 bases and J 5 bases; bases outside gene matches: 5. Here the CDR3 DNA reads TGCGCCAGCAGCTTGGCCACAGGGGGCGGGACTGAAGCTTTCTTT. It encodes CASSLATGGGTEAFF.

The V and J genes are TRBV7-8 and TRBJ2-1; 7 nucleotides line up with TRBD2. Germline-derived CDR1 and CDR2 are SGHVS and FQNEAQ. Trimming cost V 0 bases and J 3 bases; bases outside gene matches: 14. The CDR3 is made up of 19 amino acids. In DNA, the CDR3 is TGTGCCAGCAGCTTAGCGGGGGGGATACGACCAAAGAGCTACAATGAGCAGTTCTTC. Translating gives CASSLAGGIRPKSYNEQFF.

V is TRBV28 and J is TRBJ2-7, with a tentative D call TRBD1 (5 bases). V lost 5 bases to trimming and J lost 4 bases, with 15 bases between them. Per the germline V gene, CDR1 is MDHEN and CDR2 is SYDVKM. This CDR3 region has 14 residues. The CDR3 protein is CASSPSLPGYEQYF. The CDR3 DNA is TGTGCCAGCAGTCCATCCCTCCCAGGGTACGAGCAGTACTTC.

This chain links TRBV24-1 with TRBJ2-2, with TRBD1 matching 11 bases. The J segment lost 8 bases and the V segment lost 7 bases, leaving 11 bases of the junction unmatched. Looked up from germline, CDR1 is KGHDR and CDR2 is SFDVKD. The CDR3 contains 16 residues. In DNA form, the CDR3 reads TGTGCCACCAGGGATGCCGGACAGGGGGCCGTAGGGGAGCTGTTTTTT. This codes for CATRDAGQGAVGELFF.

The gene calls are TRBV19 and TRBJ2-3; no definite D call. This CDR3 spans 14 amino acids. Per germline, CDR1 LNHDA and CDR2 SQIVND (reference sequence). Trimming removed 6 bases from V and 0 bases from J, with 10 bases in between. CDR3 loop: CASSTTGSTDTQYF. The CDR3 nucleotides read TGTGCCAGTAGCACGACTGGAAGCACAGATACGCAGTATTTT.

The count of this clone is one. The gene calls are TRBV7-6 and TRBJ2-5; D is possibly TRBD1 (6 bases). CDR1 SGHVS and CDR2 FNYEAQ come from the germline V gene. V dropped 1 base and J dropped 5 bases, with 17 bases sitting between them. The CDR3 covers 16 residues. CDR3 protein: CASSLGVDSRWETQYF. The CDR3 DNA follows: TGTGCCAGCAGCTTAGGAGTGGACAGCCGCTGGGAGACCCAGTACTTC.

This clone was detected once. The J gene is TRBJ2-1, the V gene TRBV28; 7 bases map to TRBD1. The CDR3 sequence is 17 residues long. The germline V gene has CDR1 MDHEN and CDR2 SYDVKM. After removal of 7 bases from V and 0 bases from J, the junction contained 12 bases not matched to a gene. The chain's CDR3 is CASKEGGLGGSYNEQFF. CDR3 nucleotide sequence: TGTGCCAGCAAAGAAGGGGGCCTAGGGGGCTCCTACAATGAGCAGTTCTTC.

The chain employs TRBV5-1 and TRBJ1-2; the match to TRBD1 covers 12 bases. Per germline, CDR1 SGHRS and CDR2 YFSETQ. The V segment lost 5 bases and the J segment 8 bases; nucleotides outside the gene matches: 7. The CDR3 sequence is 14 residues long. DNA for the CDR3: TGCGCCAGCAGTCCGGGACAGGGGGCGGGCGGCTACACCTTC. Its translation: CASSPGQGAGGYTF.

This clone has a handful of counts. The rearrangement links TRBV2 to TRBJ1-6; D unclear. Per germline, CDR1 SNHLY and CDR2 FYNNEI. The V end lost 7 bases, the J end lost 1 base, and 11 bases lay between the germline ends. The length of the CDR3 is 15 residues. Here the CDR3 reads CASMEGTSYNSPLHF. Here the CDR3 DNA reads TGTGCCAGCATGGAGGGAACGTCCTATAATTCACCCCTCCACTTT.

The chain carries TRBV30 and TRBJ2-3; 12 bases line up with TRBD1. Germline trimming cut 0 bases from V and 6 bases from J; bases unmatched to any gene: 7. Germline V gene lookup returns CDR1 GTSNPN and CDR2 SVGIG (reference sequence). This CDR3 is 16 amino acids long. Here the CDR3 DNA reads TGTGCCTGGAGTGTAGGGACAGGGGGCAAATTGGATACGCAGTATTTT. This codes for CAWSVGTGGKLDTQYF.

CDR3 amino acids: CSAPGQGTDTQYF. In DNA, the CDR3 is TGCAGCGCCCCGGGACAGGGCACAGATACGCAGTATTTT. The V gene is TRBV29-1, the J gene TRBJ2-3; 8 bases agree with TRBD1. The CDR3 spans 13 residues. V shed 7 bases and J 1 base; nucleotides not matched to a gene: 4. CDR1 is SQVTM and CDR2 is ANQGSEA in the germline V gene.

This clone was detected a few times. The chain combines TRBV6-5 with TRBJ1-4; maybe TRBD1 (5 bases). The CDR3 extends over 12 amino acids. The germline CDR1 and CDR2 sequences are MNHEY and SVGAGI. Trimming stripped 6 bases from V and 8 bases from J, with 10 bases between. In DNA form, the CDR3 reads TGTGCCAGCAGCCTCCGGGGGGAAAAACTGTTTTTT. Protein product: CASSLRGEKLFF.

The V and J genes are TRBV7-6 and TRBJ1-1; no definite D call. Between the trimmed V and J ends, which lost 1 base and 5 bases, there was a span of 8 bases. This CDR3 contains 13 residues. From germline, CDR1 is SGHVS and CDR2 FNYEAQ. The DNA of the CDR3 is TGTGCCAGCAGCTTAGGCACCCGGACTGAAGCTTTCTTT. It codes for CASSLGTRTEAFF.

This clone has only a few counts. This chain uses TRBV6-5 with TRBJ2-3, with TRBD2 matching 12 bases. V shed 8 bases and J 6 bases; nucleotides not matched to a gene: 6. Looked up from germline, CDR1 is MNHEY and CDR2 is SVGAGI. The CDR3 contains 14 residues. Written as DNA, the CDR3 is TGTGCCAGCGAGATCCTAGCGGGAGGGGATACGCAGTATTTT. Translating gives CASEILAGGDTQYF.

This chain links TRBV7-2 with TRBJ1-6; tentatively, D is TRBD1 (6 bases). Germline V lookup: CDR1 SGHTA, CDR2 FQGNSA. The CDR3 length is 16 residues. The germline V and J ends were trimmed by 4 bases and 9 bases, with 19 bases remaining between them. This chain's CDR3 is CASSSRGDPSASPLHF. Here the CDR3 DNA reads TGTGCCAGCAGCTCCAGGGGTGACCCGAGTGCTTCACCCCTCCACTTT. Together with reference TRBV7-2 and TRBJ1-6, the CDR3 gives the full variable domain: GAGVSQSPSNKVTEKGKDVELRCDPISGHTALYWYRQSLGQGLEFLIYFQGNSAPDKSGLPSDRFSAERTGGSVSTLTIQRTQQEDSAVYLCASSSRGDPSASPLHFGNGTRLTVT.

This chain uses TRBV27 with TRBJ1-1; a weak D match, TRBD1 (5 bases). Germline CDR1 MNHEY, CDR2 SMNVEV (reference sequence). V was shortened by 7 bases and J by 1 base, with 13 bases between the two germline ends. CDR3 size: 14 residues. The CDR3 is CASTGLGQNTEAFF. Here the CDR3 DNA reads TGTGCCAGCACGGGACTGGGTCAGAACACTGAAGCTTTCTTT.